The present entry profiles one T cell receptor beta chain with its context. The target antigen is unknown. These data come from a study of cytomegalovirus exposure and HLA in healthy donors. Regarding the study as a whole: Relative to the approximately 680-donor mean, N-insertions were reportedly fewer in an Asian-associated ancestry cluster in a later analysis. In an earlier analysis, productive rearrangement rates for most beta V segments clustered near 90% or 30%. Researchers catalogued under 200 TCR beta chains as cytomegalovirus-associated. Among TCR beta chains of equal frequency, HLA-associated ones were more clonally expanded in a later analysis.

CDR1 and CDR2 (germline): SEHNR, FQNEAQ (reference sequence). The CDR3 is 14 amino acids. The V gene lost 5 bases and the J gene lost 4 bases, with 14 bases spanning the gap. The PCR used 60 Vbeta and 13 Jbeta primers. TCRdb's copy holds only in-frame clones and misses some; the assay was immunoSEQ multiplex PCR. The sample lists fewer than 150,000 clones, roughly four fifths seen once, with approximately 14% in the top ten. Sequenced sample: PBMCs. This receptor was obtained from a human donor in good health. The V gene is TRBV7-9, the J gene TRBJ1-1; D unclear. The CDR3 DNA is TGTGCCAGCAGCCCCCGGACTTCCATCACTGAAGCTTTCTTT. Translating it yields CASSPRTSITEAFF.